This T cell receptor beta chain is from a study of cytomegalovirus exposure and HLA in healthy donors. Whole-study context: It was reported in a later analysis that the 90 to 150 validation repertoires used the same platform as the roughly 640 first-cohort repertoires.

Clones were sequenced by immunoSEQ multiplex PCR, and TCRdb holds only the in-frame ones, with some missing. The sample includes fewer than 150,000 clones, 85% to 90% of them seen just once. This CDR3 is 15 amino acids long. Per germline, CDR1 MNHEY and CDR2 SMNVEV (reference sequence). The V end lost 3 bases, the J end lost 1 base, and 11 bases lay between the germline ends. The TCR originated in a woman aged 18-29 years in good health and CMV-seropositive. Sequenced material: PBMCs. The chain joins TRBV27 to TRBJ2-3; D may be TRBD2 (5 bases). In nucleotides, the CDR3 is TGTGCCAGCAGTTTCGCTAGCAGACGCACAGATACGCAGTATTTT. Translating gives CASSFASRRTDTQYF.